This TCR beta chain appears in the sequencing data of a study of T cells after yellow fever vaccination (dated by TCRdb to between 2018 and 2021). Describing the broader study: The SMART-Seq v4 Ultra Low Input RNA kit was used to prepare libraries from fractions with low cell numbers. To follow T-cell clones before and after both primary and booster YFV17D yellow fever vaccination, bulk TCR alpha and beta repertoires underwent longitudinal sequencing. The cohort comprised two healthy male donors, one aged 18 to 29 and one aged 30 to 39 years. Blood samples were taken at several timepoints before and after primary and secondary immunization, and bulk PBMC replicates and cell subsets were isolated. General study outcomes and caveats: After the booster, most clones that had expanded after primary vaccination were detected again (over 95% of CD4 and around nine tenths of CD8), suggesting broad maintenance of memory. Because the study included only a couple of donors, the extent to which the findings can be generalized is limited. A small fraction of clonotypes appeared in both the CD4 and CD8 compartments, likely as a result of convergent recombination. FACS-sorted repertoires could contain abundant contaminating clonotypes from the bulk population, so computational filtering was required. The secondary T-cell response was found to be weaker but faster than the primary response, with a peak reached on day 5 rather than on day 15.

This clonotype has a handful of counts. There is no known antigen for this receptor. Base qualities are missing; no much larger clone stands one base away. The label giving this sample's treatment or condition can be read as: live attenuated yellow fever vaccine strain. At every blood-draw timepoint, two biological replicates of bulk PBMCs were collected. PBMCs were isolated from peripheral blood using a standard Ficoll-Paque protocol. TriZol was used to extract RNA from bulk PBMCs, from CD4 and CD8 fractions, and from dextramer-positive and dextramer-negative fractions. The listed sequencing device is Illumina NovaSeq 6000. TCR cDNA was synthesized by 5'RACE template switching, through which a universal primer site and unique molecular identifiers were introduced. Priming for cDNA synthesis came from both the TCR alpha and TCR beta constant segments. Two PCR steps were used to amplify libraries, with sample barcodes and sequencing adapters being added in the second step. Sequencing of libraries was performed on Illumina HiSeq 2500 (2x100 bp) or NovaSeq (2x150 bp). As for the original processing: Demultiplexing of reads and collapsing into UMI consensus sequences were performed with MIGEC, and V(D)J alignment was carried out with MiXCR. Clonotypes responding to the vaccine were identified with edgeR on replicate PBMC samples, with the criteria of FDR below 0.01 and a log2 fold change above 5 up to day 15. Each bulk clonotype received a CD4 or CD8 identity based on whether the sequenced CD4 or CD8 repertoire contained that clonotype at higher abundance. TCRdb passed the public sequencing reads through fastp at Q25 and MiXCR, retaining productive beta sequences. All rows with the same CDR3 protein become a single entry with the most common DNA and genes. None of the V and J calls come from the authors' own analysis; TCRdb made them. The table for this sample lists over 300,000 distinct CDR3 sequences; about 4% of them were counted only once. The top ten hold under 30% of the sample.

The junction shows trimming of 6 bases on V and 7 bases on J, plus 18 bases between the germline ends. The CDR3 starts with the cysteine, ends with the phenylalanine, and has 15 residues. Kept here is only the CDR3 DNA, which spans 45 bases and is read in frame from base 1. CDR1 and CDR2 (LGHNA, YNFKEQ) derive from the germline V gene. Recombination connected TRBV4-2 to TRBJ2-2; a tentative D match to TRBD1 spans 6 bases. The TCR comes from a man younger than 35 who received the YFV17D yellow fever vaccine. The specimen comprised PBMCs, sampled 5 days after the yellow fever booster vaccination. The CDR3 reads CASSRAEKGVGELFF. The nucleotides are TGTGCCAGCAGTCGGGCCGAAAAGGGGGTCGGGGAGCTGTTTTTT.